A single sample is the source of the 20 T cell receptor beta chains below, sequenced in a study of blood T cell repertoires in COVID-19. The method was immunoSEQ multiplex PCR; TCRdb's version includes in-frame clones alone and lacks a portion of them. Of approximately 340,000 clones listed, roughly 90% are singletons. Material for sequencing was PBMCs or T cells enriched from blood (not recorded which). The receptors come from a woman in her forties who had been exposed to COVID-19.

The V gene is TRBV5-5, the J gene TRBJ1-1, with a weak D call TRBD1 (6 bases). Trimming cost V 4 bases and J 5 bases, with 12 bases left between them. The CDR3 is 13 amino acids. Germline values: CDR1 SGHKS, CDR2 YYEKEE (reference sequence). The chain's CDR3 is CASSQDSRTEAFF. CDR3 sequence (DNA): TGTGCCAGCAGCCAGGACAGTCGAACTGAAGCTTTCTTT.

V usage is TRBV7-2 and J usage is TRBJ2-7; 7 positions match TRBD2. The trim removed 1 base at V and 3 bases at J, leaving 3 bases unmatched. Germline V CDR1 and CDR2: SGHTA, FQGNSA. The CDR3 runs 14 residues. CDR3 sequence (DNA): TGTGCCAGCAGCTTAGTTCTAGCGGACTACGAGCAGTACTTC. This gives the protein CASSLVLADYEQYF.

This sequence joins TRBV5-6 and TRBJ1-2, with unresolved D. Germline CDR1 and CDR2: SGHDT and YYEEEE. Trimming removed 1 base from V and 7 bases from J, with 8 bases in between. The CDR3 is 12 residues long. CDR3 amino acids: CASSLSEVGYTF. The CDR3, as DNA: TGTGCCAGCAGCTTGTCCGAGGTTGGCTACACCTTC.

The V and J genes are TRBV11-3 and TRBJ1-2, with D possibly being TRBD1 (5 bases). The CDR3 is 17 residues long. V lost 5 bases to trimming and J lost 4 bases, with 23 bases between them. Per germline, CDR1 SGHNT and CDR2 YENEEA. The CDR3: CASSLGQGRIRLYGYTF. CDR3 nucleotide sequence: TGTGCCAGCAGCCTAGGGCAGGGCCGGATTCGCCTCTATGGCTACACCTTC.

Here the CDR3 reads CASSISDSLIEKLFF. CDR3 coding DNA: TGTGCCAGTAGTATATCGGACAGCTTAATTGAAAAACTGTTTTTT. The rearrangement joins TRBV19 to TRBJ1-4; TRBD1 might be the D (6 bases). V was pared by 2 bases and J by 7 bases, with 14 bases between. The CDR3 spans 15 residues. Germline V CDR1 and CDR2: LNHDA, SQIVND (reference sequence).

The chain has TRBV27 and TRBJ1-6, with D possibly being TRBD1 (6 bases). There are 16 residues in the CDR3. Between the trimmed V and J ends, which lost 6 bases and 10 bases, there was a span of 22 bases. The germline CDR1 and CDR2 sequences are MNHEY and SMNVEV (reference sequence). Here the CDR3 reads CASRTGNRARRSPLHF. Written as DNA, the CDR3 is TGTGCCAGCAGGACCGGAAACAGGGCCCGTAGGTCACCCCTCCACTTT.

The gene calls are TRBV15 and TRBJ1-2; 7 bases agree with TRBD1. Trimming removed 2 bases from V and 1 base from J; junction bases left unmatched: 4. The CDR3 contains 15 residues. The V gene's germline CDR1 is LNHNV and CDR2 YYDKDF (reference sequence). Here the CDR3 DNA reads TGTGCCACCAGCAGACCACAGGGGATTAACTATGGCTACACCTTC. Translated, it gives CATSRPQGINYGYTF.

The gene calls are TRBV19 and TRBJ2-1, with a weak D call TRBD2 (5 bases). CDR3 length: 15 residues. The germline CDR1 and CDR2 sequences are LNHDA and SQIVND (reference sequence). The germline V and J ends were trimmed by 5 bases and 3 bases, with 14 bases remaining between them. Written as DNA, the CDR3 is TGTGCCAGTAGTCCGGGGAGTGGGAGCTACAATGAGCAGTTCTTC. Its protein is CASSPGSGSYNEQFF.

V usage is TRBV5-5 and J usage is TRBJ1-5; no clear D gene. Germline V CDR1 and CDR2: SGHKS, YYEKEE (reference sequence). The CDR3 runs to 14 residues. Trimming pared 1 base from V and 0 bases from J, leaving 5 bases between. This CDR3 is CASSLTVSNQPQHF. CDR3 in DNA: TGTGCCAGCAGCTTGACAGTTAGCAATCAGCCCCAGCATTTT.

This rearrangement joins TRBV5-5 to TRBJ2-7, with 10 nucleotides matching TRBD1. Germline loops: CDR1 SGHKS, CDR2 YYEKEE (reference sequence). J gave up 1 base and V 4 bases, and 11 bases lay outside the gene matches. CDR3 size: 17 residues. The CDR3: CASSPRDRGPGSYEQYF. The CDR3 DNA reads TGTGCCAGCAGCCCCCGGGACAGGGGCCCGGGGTCCTACGAGCAGTACTTC.

The V call is TRBV18, the J call TRBJ1-4; 8 positions agree with TRBD1. Germline V gene data show CDR1 as KGHSH and CDR2 as LQKENI. V shed 3 bases and J 8 bases; nucleotides not matched to a gene: 8. The CDR3 has 15 residues. CDR3 loop: CASSPSADRGEKLFF. Written as DNA, the CDR3 is TGTGCCAGCTCACCTAGTGCTGACAGGGGCGAAAAACTGTTTTTT. The full variable domain, in which reference TRBV18 and TRBJ1-4 provide the parts outside the CDR3, is NAGVMQNPRHLVRRRGQEARLRCSPMKGHSHVYWYRQLPEEGLKFMVYLQKENIIDESGMPKERFSAEFPKEGPSILRIQQVVRGDSAAYFCASSPSADRGEKLFFGSGTQLSVL.

The chain uses TRBV2 and TRBJ1-4, with 9 nucleotides matching TRBD1. V gave up 3 bases and J gave up 8 bases; unmatched junction bases: 13. Germline CDR1 is SNHLY and CDR2 is FYNNEI. This CDR3 is 17 amino acids long. This CDR3 reads CASSERTPGQGGEKLFF. The CDR3 DNA sequence: TGTGCCAGCAGTGAGAGAACCCCGGGACAGGGTGGCGAAAAACTGTTTTTT.

The chain carries TRBV19 and TRBJ2-6; 12 bases match TRBD2. V shed 4 bases, J shed 1 base, and the junction held 5 bases outside the gene matches. Germline V gene sequence: CDR1 LNHDA, CDR2 SQIVND (reference sequence). The CDR3 consists of 18 residues. CDR3 region: CASSKTSGRGSGANVLTF. In DNA, the CDR3 is TGTGCCAGTAGTAAGACTAGCGGGAGAGGGTCTGGGGCCAACGTCCTGACTTTC.

V is TRBV2 and J is TRBJ2-1; D is unresolved. In germline, CDR1 is SNHLY, CDR2 FYNNEI. The CDR3 has 15 residues. Trimming stripped 6 bases from V and 1 base from J, with 13 bases between. DNA of the CDR3: TGTGCCAGCAGCGGGTTCGAAGAGTCCTACAATGAGCAGTTCTTC. Translating gives CASSGFEESYNEQFF.

V and J are TRBV6-5 and TRBJ1-2; 7 nucleotides agree with TRBD1. V shed 6 bases, J shed 6 bases, and the junction held 7 bases outside the gene matches. CDR3 size: 13 residues. Germline loops: CDR1 MNHEY, CDR2 SVGAGI. CDR3 bases: TGTGCCAGCAGACAGGGGTCAGGAAATGGCTACACCTTC. Translated, it gives CASRQGSGNGYTF.

V gene TRBV19 combines with J gene TRBJ1-2, with a tentative D call TRBD1 (5 bases). Germline lookup yields CDR1 LNHDA and CDR2 SQIVND (reference sequence). This CDR3 comprises 15 residues. V gave up 8 bases and J gave up 0 bases, with 16 bases separating them. This CDR3 reads CASRGEGRSNYGYTF. The CDR3 DNA reads as TGTGCCAGTCGGGGGGAGGGACGCTCTAACTATGGCTACACCTTC.

The chain recombines TRBV28 with TRBJ1-2; TRBD1 matches at 12 bases. The trim removed 6 bases at V and 6 bases at J, leaving 8 bases unmatched. The CDR3 spans 15 residues. Germline V gene lookup returns CDR1 MDHEN and CDR2 SYDVKM. This CDR3 reads CASRRPGQGAHGYTF. Here the CDR3 DNA reads TGTGCCAGCAGGCGCCCGGGACAGGGGGCGCATGGCTACACCTTC.

The rearrangement joins TRBV5-5 to TRBJ1-2; no clear D gene. The CDR3 is made up of 15 amino acids. Germline-derived CDR1 and CDR2 are SGHKS and YYEKEE (reference sequence). V lost 4 bases and J 9 bases, leaving 22 bases between the germline ends. The CDR3, as DNA: TGTGCCAGCAGCCGCCGGGCCACGGAGGGTGTTAGCTACACCTTC. Its translation is CASSRRATEGVSYTF.

The rearrangement joins TRBV28 to TRBJ1-2; 9 nucleotides match TRBD1. The V segment lost 2 bases and the J segment 2 bases; nucleotides outside the gene matches: 3. The CDR3 has 15 amino acids. The germline V gene encodes CDR1 MDHEN and CDR2 SYDVKM. The CDR3 spells CASSLGTGTNYGYTF. In DNA form, the CDR3 reads TGTGCCAGCAGTTTAGGGACAGGGACCAACTATGGCTACACCTTC.

This sequence joins TRBV5-1 and TRBJ2-1; D is perhaps TRBD1 (6 bases). Trimming removed 6 bases at V and 5 bases at J, with 15 bases between. Germline V CDR1 and CDR2: SGHRS, YFSETQ. This CDR3 comprises 14 residues. The CDR3 here is CASKRQAGDNEQFF. The CDR3 DNA follows: TGCGCCAGCAAGCGACAGGCTGGGGACAATGAGCAGTTCTTC.